This TCR beta chain was documented in a study of cytomegalovirus exposure and HLA in healthy donors. As for the study in general: Earlier, 95 million to 140 million unique TCR beta sequences were recovered from about 200 million T cells by an analysis. Findings and caveats of the study: Using the classifier, cytomegalovirus status was reportedly diagnosed with high specificity and sensitivity. Cytomegalovirus-associated status was assigned to more than 150 TCR beta chains. Presence/absence comparisons presumed near-even sequencing depth among donors.

The CDR3 is made up of 14 amino acids. CDR1 and CDR2 (germline): GTSNPN, SVGIG (reference sequence). V was trimmed by 1 base and J by 8 bases, leaving 15 bases between them. This clone has just a few counts. Its antigen is not identified. Both 60 Vbeta primers and 13 Jbeta primers went into the PCR. The assay was immunoSEQ multiplex PCR, and TCRdb's table has in-frame clones only and misses some. This table holds 150,000 to 200,000 clones, about 80% found once. The TCR originated in a female donor in good health and CMV-seronegative. Material: PBMCs. V usage is TRBV30 and J usage is TRBJ2-1, with D possibly being TRBD1 (6 bases). The CDR3 sequence: CAWSDRARGHEQFF. The CDR3, as DNA: TGTGCCTGGAGTGACAGGGCCAGGGGTCATGAGCAGTTCTTC.